The 29 T cell receptor beta chains below were found in one sample sequenced in a study of blood T cell repertoires in COVID-19. Method: immunoSEQ multiplex PCR; TCRdb's copy keeps in-frame clones and lacks some. The table records about 210,000 clones, approximately 86% of them present only once. Sequencing was done on a sample of PBMCs or T cells enriched from blood (not recorded which). These receptors all come from a woman aged 30 to 39 who had been exposed to COVID-19.

The chain recombines TRBV7-9 with TRBJ1-5; 7 nucleotides agree with TRBD1. J gave up 5 bases and V 5 bases, and 6 bases lay outside the gene matches. The CDR3 loop spans 14 amino acids. Germline values: CDR1 SEHNR, CDR2 FQNEAQ (reference sequence). Here the CDR3 reads CASSRQGSDQPQHF. CDR3 in DNA: TGTGCCAGCAGCCGACAGGGAAGTGATCAGCCCCAGCATTTT.

This chain joins TRBV24-1 and TRBJ2-2; D is possibly TRBD1 (6 bases). Trimming pared 4 bases from V and 3 bases from J, leaving 17 bases between. The germline V gene has CDR1 KGHDR and CDR2 SFDVKD. This CDR3 is built from 17 residues. CDR3 sequence reads: CATSDYSTGFYTGELFF. The CDR3 DNA reads TGTGCCACCAGTGACTACTCTACAGGGTTTTACACCGGGGAGCTGTTTTTT.

The V and J genes are TRBV11-3 and TRBJ1-1, with a possible D match to TRBD1 (6 bases). This CDR3 spans 13 amino acids. Germline CDR1 is SGHNT and CDR2 is YENEEA. Trimming took 0 bases from V and 11 from J, leaving 13 bases between them. The CDR3 is CASSLDLGAVAFF. The DNA for the CDR3 is TGTGCCAGCAGCTTAGATCTGGGGGCAGTGGCTTTCTTT.

The genes are TRBV28 and TRBJ2-7; maybe TRBD1 (6 bases). The CDR3 has 12 residues. The germline V and J ends were trimmed by 6 bases and 3 bases, with 9 bases remaining between them. Germline V gene sequence: CDR1 MDHEN, CDR2 SYDVKM. The CDR3 loop is CASRRTDYEQYF. DNA of the CDR3: TGTGCCAGCAGAAGGACAGACTACGAGCAGTACTTC.

The chain is built from TRBV14 and TRBJ2-3; D is unresolved. The V and J ends lost 1 base and 2 bases respectively, with 16 bases between them. Per germline, CDR1 SGHDN and CDR2 FVKESK. This CDR3 has 17 amino acids. The CDR3 is CASSQVRATLFTDTQYF. DNA of the CDR3: TGTGCCAGCAGCCAAGTTCGTGCGACACTCTTCACAGATACGCAGTATTTT.

The J gene is TRBJ1-1, the V gene TRBV2; D possibly corresponds to TRBD1 (6 bases). The germline V and J ends were trimmed by 6 bases and 0 bases, with 11 bases remaining between them. From germline, CDR1 is SNHLY and CDR2 FYNNEI. The CDR3 has 14 residues. DNA for the CDR3: TGTGCCAGCAGAAAGACAGGATTGAACACTGAAGCTTTCTTT. As protein: CASRKTGLNTEAFF.

The genes are TRBV10-3 and TRBJ2-3; TRBD1 matches at 7 bases. Looked up from germline, CDR1 is ENHRY and CDR2 is SYGVKD. The CDR3 length is 14 residues. The V segment lost 6 bases and the J segment 5 bases; nucleotides outside the gene matches: 8. CDR3 sequence reads: CAIRPTGQGDTQYF. The CDR3, as DNA: TGTGCCATCAGACCGACAGGGCAGGGAGATACGCAGTATTTT.

V and J are TRBV7-3 and TRBJ2-5; 12 bases align to TRBD1. CDR3 length equals 16 residues. The germline gives CDR1 SGHTA, CDR2 FQGTGA. Germline trimming cut 1 base from V and 5 bases from J; bases unmatched to any gene: 5. This CDR3 is CASSLMGQGARETQYF. In nucleotides, the CDR3 is TGTGCCAGCAGCTTAATGGGACAGGGGGCAAGGGAGACCCAGTACTTC.

This clone was recorded once. The chain has TRBV7-8 and TRBJ2-7; 8 bases fit TRBD1. The CDR3 contains 14 residues. Trimming at V came to 5 bases and at J to 2 bases, leaving 5 bases not matched to a gene. CDR1 and CDR2 (germline): SGHVS, FQNEAQ. The chain's CDR3 is CASSRDRRTYEQYF. CDR3 DNA sequence: TGTGCCAGCAGCCGGGACAGGAGAACCTACGAGCAGTACTTC.

J is TRBJ2-2 and V is TRBV9, with D possibly matching TRBD1 (5 bases). Germline assignment: CDR1 SGDLS and CDR2 YYNGEE. Trimming cost V 0 bases and J 5 bases, with 8 bases left between them. The CDR3 contains 14 residues. CDR3 in amino acids: CASSVEGRTGELFF. The CDR3 DNA sequence: TGTGCCAGCAGCGTAGAGGGGCGGACCGGGGAGCTGTTTTTT.

This chain connects TRBV19 to TRBJ1-2, with a tentative D call TRBD1 (6 bases). This CDR3 is 16 amino acids long. Looked up from germline, CDR1 is LNHDA and CDR2 is SQIVND (reference sequence). Trimming took 0 bases from V and 2 from J, leaving 13 bases between them. The CDR3 DNA is TGTGCCAGTAGTATAGACTGGACAGACTTCAACTATGGCTACACCTTC. Translation gives CASSIDWTDFNYGYTF.

The V call is TRBV7-2, the J call TRBJ2-2, with TRBD1 as a possible D gene (6 bases). Trimming stripped 3 bases from V and 9 bases from J, with 20 bases between. CDR1 is SGHTA, CDR2 FQGNSA, per germline. The CDR3 contains 16 residues. The CDR3 protein is CASSLSGQSTGRELFF. The CDR3 DNA reads TGTGCCAGCAGCTTGTCTGGACAGTCAACAGGGCGGGAGCTGTTTTTT. Full variable domain (remainder filled in from reference TRBV7-2 and TRBJ2-2): GAGVSQSPSNKVTEKGKDVELRCDPISGHTALYWYRQSLGQGLEFLIYFQGNSAPDKSGLPSDRFSAERTGGSVSTLTIQRTQQEDSAVYLCASSLSGQSTGRELFFGEGSRLTVL.

The chain has TRBV11-2 and TRBJ1-2, with 9 bases that match TRBD1. V lost 3 bases and J lost 8; bases outside the gene matches: 10. Germline V gene sequence: CDR1 SGHAT, CDR2 FQNNGV. The CDR3 covers 15 residues. CDR3 sequence (DNA): TGTGCCAGCAGCTTTATACAGGGGGCAAGGGGCGGCTACACCTTC. The encoded protein is CASSFIQGARGGYTF.

This chain links TRBV3-1 (or the pseudogene TRBV3-2) with TRBJ2-5; the match to TRBD2 covers 10 bases. CDR1 is LGHDT, CDR2 YNNKEL, per germline (reference sequence). The J segment lost 5 bases and the V segment lost 2 bases, leaving 5 bases of the junction unmatched. The CDR3 totals 15 residues. The CDR3 nucleotides are TGTGCCAGCAGCCAATTAGCGGGGGGCGGGGAGACCCAGTACTTC. As protein: CASSQLAGGGETQYF.

This CDR3 reads CASSHSGQSYGYTF. The CDR3 DNA is TGTGCCAGCAGCCATTCCGGACAGAGTTATGGCTACACCTTC. V usage is TRBV3-1 (or the pseudogene TRBV3-2) and J usage is TRBJ1-2; a possible D gene is TRBD1 (6 bases). CDR3 length equals 14 residues. The germline CDR1 and CDR2 sequences are LGHDT and YNNKEL (reference sequence). The V end was cut by 3 bases, the J end by 5 bases, with 13 bases between.

The chain joins TRBV2 to TRBJ1-2; D unresolved. V lost 6 bases and J lost 2, with 10 bases in between. CDR3 length: 13 residues. Germline loops: CDR1 SNHLY, CDR2 FYNNEI. Written as DNA, the CDR3 is TGTGCCAGCAGCACAGAAGTCAACTATGGCTACACCTTC. Translating gives CASSTEVNYGYTF.

CDR3 bases: TGTGCCAGCAGCGTAGCGTCAGGGGTTGCCGGGGAGCTGTTTTTT. This gives the protein CASSVASGVAGELFF. The chain links TRBV9 to TRBJ2-2, with a weak D call TRBD1 (6 bases). Per germline, CDR1 SGDLS and CDR2 YYNGEE. The germline V and J ends were trimmed by 0 bases and 6 bases, with 12 bases remaining between them. The CDR3 runs to 15 residues.

The CDR3 DNA is TGTGCCAGCAGTAGGTGGACAGGTAGCAATCAGCCCCAGCATTTT. Translated: CASSRWTGSNQPQHF. V is TRBV6-6 and J is TRBJ1-5, with TRBD1 matching over 7 bases. The CDR3 contains 15 residues. The germline gives CDR1 MNHNY, CDR2 SVGAGI (reference sequence). J lost 0 bases, V lost 5 bases, and 4 bases had no gene match.

This chain uses TRBV19 with TRBJ1-1; 7 bases align to TRBD1. The germline gives CDR1 LNHDA, CDR2 SQIVND (reference sequence). This CDR3 region has 17 residues. J gave up 2 bases and V 3 bases, and 12 bases lay outside the gene matches. This CDR3 reads CASSIRGNRGKNTEAFF. The CDR3 DNA follows: TGTGCCAGTAGTATTCGGGGGAACAGGGGTAAAAACACTGAAGCTTTCTTT.

This chain links TRBV7-9 with TRBJ2-2; 10 bases agree with TRBD1. The CDR3 loop spans 19 amino acids. In germline, CDR1 is SEHNR, CDR2 FQNEAQ (reference sequence). The junction had 12 bases not matched to a gene; V was cut back by 2 bases and J by 3 bases. DNA of the CDR3: TGTGCCAGCAGCTTACCGGGACAGGGGTTGGTGGCGGACACCGGGGAGCTGTTTTTT. Translation: CASSLPGQGLVADTGELFF.

This clone was observed once. The chain is built from TRBV9 and TRBJ1-2, with D uncertain. The germline V and J ends were trimmed by 1 base and 7 bases, with 14 bases remaining between them. The V gene's germline CDR1 is SGDLS and CDR2 YYNGEE. The CDR3 covers 14 residues. In nucleotides, the CDR3 is TGTGCCAGCAGCGTAACCCAGATCGGGGTTGGCTACACCTTC. It codes for CASSVTQIGVGYTF. Full variable domain (missing parts from reference TRBV9 and TRBJ1-2): DSGVTQTPKHLITATGQRVTLRCSPRSGDLSVYWYQQSLDQGLQFLIQYYNGEERAKGNILERFSAQQFPDLHSELNLSSLELGDSALYFCASSVTQIGVGYTFGSGTRLTVV.

This chain joins TRBV5-4 and TRBJ1-2, with TRBD1 identical over 12 bases. This CDR3 comprises 15 residues. The germline V gene has CDR1 SGHNT and CDR2 YYREEE (reference sequence). The ends lost 0 bases at V and 8 bases at J; junction bases unmatched: 5. Here the CDR3 DNA reads TGTGCCAGCAGCTTGGGGGGACAGGGGGCGAAGGGCTACACCTTC. Its translation: CASSLGGQGAKGYTF.

CDR3 amino acids: CASSIDDRRTKYGYTF. CDR3 nucleotide sequence: TGTGCCAGTAGTATAGACGACAGGAGGACAAAATATGGCTACACCTTC. The chain employs TRBV19 and TRBJ1-2; tentatively, D is TRBD1 (6 bases). The CDR3 consists of 16 residues. Germline V gene sequence: CDR1 LNHDA, CDR2 SQIVND (reference sequence). The V end was cut by 0 bases, the J end by 5 bases, with 16 bases between.

The chain joins TRBV25-1 to TRBJ1-1; no firm D call. Germline lookup yields CDR1 MGHDK and CDR2 SYGVNS. Trimming removed 6 bases from V and 1 base from J, with 15 bases in between. The CDR3 length is 15 residues. CDR3 region: CASSPREGWNTEAFF. The CDR3 coding sequence is TGTGCCAGCAGCCCGAGAGAGGGATGGAACACTGAAGCTTTCTTT.

This sequence joins TRBV19 and TRBJ1-2, with D hard to call. The V end was cut by 7 bases, the J end by 3 bases, with 21 bases between. Germline values: CDR1 LNHDA, CDR2 SQIVND (reference sequence). The CDR3 contains 16 residues. The CDR3 DNA reads as TGTGCCAGTACCCCATTGGGCAGAGCACGATACTATGGCTACACCTTC. It translates to CASTPLGRARYYGYTF. Full variable domain (rest looked up from reference TRBV19 and TRBJ1-2): DGGITQSPKYLFRKEGQNVTLSCEQNLNHDAMYWYRQDPGQGLRLIYYSQIVNDFQKGDIAEGYSVSREKKESFPLTVTSAQKNPTAFYLCASTPLGRARYYGYTFGSGTRLTVV.

The V call is TRBV2, the J call TRBJ2-3; 10 bases fit TRBD2. The CDR3 sequence is 16 residues long. Germline CDR1 SNHLY, CDR2 FYNNEI. Trimming took 5 bases from V and 2 from J; bases not matched to a gene: 7. Written as DNA, the CDR3 is TGTGCCAGCAGTCAAGAGAGCGGGGGGGCCACAGATACGCAGTATTTT. Translation gives CASSQESGGATDTQYF.

The chain is built from TRBV2 and TRBJ1-3; no reliable D call. The CDR3 covers 13 residues. Trimming took 7 bases from V and 0 from J, leaving 7 bases between them. The germline CDR1 and CDR2 sequences are SNHLY and FYNNEI. CDR3 DNA: TGTGCCAGCAAGTACTCCTCTGGAAACACCATATATTTT. Its translation is CASKYSSGNTIYF.

Only a few counts were recorded for this clone. CDR3 in amino acids: CASSLGSTGGDGYTF. Here the CDR3 DNA reads TGCGCCAGCAGTCTGGGGAGTACAGGGGGCGATGGCTACACCTTC. V is TRBV5-1 and J is TRBJ1-2, with TRBD1 identical over 9 bases. The CDR3 totals 15 residues. Germline-derived CDR1 and CDR2 are SGHRS and YFSETQ. The trim removed 5 bases at V and 6 bases at J, leaving 11 bases unmatched.

This clone was detected once. CDR3 protein: CASTKQGVGHGYTF. The CDR3 nucleotides are TGTGCCAGCACCAAACAGGGGGTGGGTCATGGCTACACCTTC. The gene calls are TRBV5-6 and TRBJ1-2; 8 bases are shared with TRBD1. V trimming: 6 bases; J trimming: 6 bases; junction bases outside the gene matches: 10. The CDR3 runs 14 residues. Per the germline V gene, CDR1 is SGHDT and CDR2 is YYEEEE.